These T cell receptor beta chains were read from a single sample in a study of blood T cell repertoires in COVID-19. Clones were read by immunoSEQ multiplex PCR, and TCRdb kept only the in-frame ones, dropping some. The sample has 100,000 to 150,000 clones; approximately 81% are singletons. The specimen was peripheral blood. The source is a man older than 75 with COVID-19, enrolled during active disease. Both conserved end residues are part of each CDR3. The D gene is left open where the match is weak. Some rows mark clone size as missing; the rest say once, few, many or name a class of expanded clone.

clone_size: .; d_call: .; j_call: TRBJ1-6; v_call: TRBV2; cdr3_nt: TGTGCCAGCAGCGGGCGGGACGGAGATTCACCCCTCCACTTT; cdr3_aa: CASSGRDGDSPLHF
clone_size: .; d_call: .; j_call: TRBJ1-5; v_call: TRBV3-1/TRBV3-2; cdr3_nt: TGTGCCAGCAGCTCGGGGGTCGCCAATCAGCCCCAGCATTTT; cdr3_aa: CASSSGVANQPQHF
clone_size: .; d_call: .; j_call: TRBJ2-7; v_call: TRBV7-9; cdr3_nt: TGTGCCAGCAGCGATGTTCGGCGGGAAAACTACGAGCAGTACTTC; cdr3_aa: CASSDVRRENYEQYF
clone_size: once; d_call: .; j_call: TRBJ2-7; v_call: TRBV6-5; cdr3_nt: TGTGCCAGCAGTTACTCCCAATTTCAGCCGGGGGAGCAGTACTTC; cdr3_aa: CASSYSQFQPGEQYF
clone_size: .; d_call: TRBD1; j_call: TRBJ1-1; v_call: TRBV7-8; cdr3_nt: TGTGCCAGCAGCTTTGACAGGGGGGTGGCCACTGAAGCTTTCTTT; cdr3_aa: CASSFDRGVATEAFF
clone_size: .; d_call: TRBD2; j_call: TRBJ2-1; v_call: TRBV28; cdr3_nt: TGTGCCAGCAGTTTAGGTGGAGCGGGAGGGCCTTCCTACAATGAGCAGTTCTTC; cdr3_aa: CASSLGGAGGPSYNEQFF
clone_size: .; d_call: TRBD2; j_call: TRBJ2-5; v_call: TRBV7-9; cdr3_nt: TGTGCCAGCAGCCGTAGCGGGACCCAAGAGACCCAGTACTTC; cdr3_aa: CASSRSGTQETQYF
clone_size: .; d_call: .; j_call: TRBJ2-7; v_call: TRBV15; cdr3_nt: TGTGCCACCAGCCGGGACACATCTTCCTACGAGCAGTACTTC; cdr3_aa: CATSRDTSSYEQYF
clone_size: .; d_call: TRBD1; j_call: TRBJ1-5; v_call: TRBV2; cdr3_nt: TGTGCCGCCCAGGGGGACACAAATCAGCCCCAGCATTTT; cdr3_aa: CAAQGDTNQPQHF
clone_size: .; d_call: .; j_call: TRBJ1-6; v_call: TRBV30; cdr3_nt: TGTGCCTGGTCCCGCAGATCCTATAATTCACCCCTCCACTTT; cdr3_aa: CAWSRRSYNSPLHF
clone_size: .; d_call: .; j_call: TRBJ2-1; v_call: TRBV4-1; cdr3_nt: TGCGCCAGCAGCCAAGATGGTGGGGGACTTTCCTACAATGAGCAGTTCTTC; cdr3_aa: CASSQDGGGLSYNEQFF
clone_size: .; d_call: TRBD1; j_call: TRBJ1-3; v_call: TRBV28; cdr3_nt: TGTGCCAGCAGTCGTCAGGGGGCTGATGGAAACACCATATATTTT; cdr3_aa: CASSRQGADGNTIYF
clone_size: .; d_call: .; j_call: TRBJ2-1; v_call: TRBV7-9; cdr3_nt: TGTGCCAGCAGCTTATCCAGCTCCTACAATGAGCAGTTCTTC; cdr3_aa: CASSLSSSYNEQFF
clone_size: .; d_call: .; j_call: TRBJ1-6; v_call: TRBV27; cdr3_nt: TGTGCCAGCAGTTTAGCGATTCCCGGGAGCTCCTATAATTCACCCCTCCACTTT; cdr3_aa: CASSLAIPGSSYNSPLHF
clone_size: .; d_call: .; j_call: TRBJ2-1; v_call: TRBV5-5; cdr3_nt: TGTGCCAGCAGCTTGTTATACTCCGTGGACAATGAGCAGTTCTTC; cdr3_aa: CASSLLYSVDNEQFF
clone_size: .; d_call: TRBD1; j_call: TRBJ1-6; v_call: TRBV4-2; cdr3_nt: TGTGCCAGCAGCCAAGAAGGTGGACAGGGCGCTAATTCACCCCTCCACTTT; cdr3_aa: CASSQEGGQGANSPLHF
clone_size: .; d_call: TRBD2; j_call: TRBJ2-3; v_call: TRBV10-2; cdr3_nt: TGCGCCAGCAGTGAGTTGGGGGAGGGCGGCACAGATACGCAGTATTTT; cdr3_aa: CASSELGEGGTDTQYF
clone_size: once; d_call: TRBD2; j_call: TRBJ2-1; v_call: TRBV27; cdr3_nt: TGTGCCAGCAGTTCGGGACTAGCGGGAGAAAGGTGGTACAATGAGCAGTTCTTC; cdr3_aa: CASSSGLAGERWYNEQFF
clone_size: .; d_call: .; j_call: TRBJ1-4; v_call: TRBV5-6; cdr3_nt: TGTGCCAGCAGCGCGGGGTCTAATGAAAAACTGTTTTTT; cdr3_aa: CASSAGSNEKLFF
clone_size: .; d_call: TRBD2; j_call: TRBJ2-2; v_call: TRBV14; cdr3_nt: TGTGCCAGCAGCCATGCTAGCGGGAGGGGTTCCGGGGAGCTGTTTTTT; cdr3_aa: CASSHASGRGSGELFF
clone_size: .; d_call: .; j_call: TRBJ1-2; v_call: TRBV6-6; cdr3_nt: TGTGCCAGCAGTTACCCCCAGCGCGGAAATAACTATGGCTACACCTTC; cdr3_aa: CASSYPQRGNNYGYTF
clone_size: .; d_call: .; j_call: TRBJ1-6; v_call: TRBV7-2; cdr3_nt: TGTGCCAGCAGCGCCAAATCCGGGACACCACACAATTCACCCCTCCACTTT; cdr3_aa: CASSAKSGTPHNSPLHF
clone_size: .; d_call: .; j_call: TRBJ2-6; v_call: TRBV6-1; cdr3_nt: TGTGCCAGCCGTGGTTGGGGGGGGCGCCCTGGGGCCAACGTCCTGACTTTC; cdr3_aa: CASRGWGGRPGANVLTF
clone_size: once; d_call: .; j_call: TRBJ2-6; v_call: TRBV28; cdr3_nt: TGTGCCAGCTTACCAGGGACACCGGCCTCTGGGGCCAACGTCCTGACTTTC; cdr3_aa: CASLPGTPASGANVLTF
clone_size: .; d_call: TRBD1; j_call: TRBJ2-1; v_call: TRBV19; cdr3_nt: TGTGCCAGTAGTATAGATCCGCGTTCACACAGGGGTCAGATCAATGAGCAGTTCTTC; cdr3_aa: CASSIDPRSHRGQINEQFF
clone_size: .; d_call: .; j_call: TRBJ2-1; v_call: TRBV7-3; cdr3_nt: TGTGCCAGCAGCTTATTTGCGGATAGCTCCTACAATGAGCAGTTCTTC; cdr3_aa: CASSLFADSSYNEQFF
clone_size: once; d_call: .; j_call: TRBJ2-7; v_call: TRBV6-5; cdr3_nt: TGTGCCAGCAGTCGGGTGGGGGGGGCAGAGTACGAGCAGTACTTC; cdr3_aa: CASSRVGGAEYEQYF
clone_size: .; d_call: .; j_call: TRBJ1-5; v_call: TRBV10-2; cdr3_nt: TGCGCCAGCAGTGACCCGGTTCCCTCTGAACCCGGGGGAATTAATCAGCCCCAGCATTTT; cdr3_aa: CASSDPVPSEPGGINQPQHF
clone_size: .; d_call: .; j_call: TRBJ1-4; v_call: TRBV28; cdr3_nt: TGTGCCAGCAGAGTACTTAATGAAAAACTGTTTTTT; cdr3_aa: CASRVLNEKLFF
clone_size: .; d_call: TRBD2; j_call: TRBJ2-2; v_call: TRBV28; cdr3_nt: TGTGCCAGCGGGGGACTAGCGGGAGTCACCGGGGAGCTGTTTTTT; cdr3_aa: CASGGLAGVTGELFF
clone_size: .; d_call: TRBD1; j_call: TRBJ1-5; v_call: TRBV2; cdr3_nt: TGTGCCAGCAGTGATCGCGGACAGGGCGGGCAGCCCCAGCATTTT; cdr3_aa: CASSDRGQGGQPQHF
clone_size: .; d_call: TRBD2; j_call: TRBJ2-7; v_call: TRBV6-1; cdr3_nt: TGTGCCAGCAGTGAATGGGGGGCTAGCGGGAGAAGGGACGAGCAGTACTTC; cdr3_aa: CASSEWGASGRRDEQYF
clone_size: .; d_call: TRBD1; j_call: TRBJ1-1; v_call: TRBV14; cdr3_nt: TGTGCCAGCAGCCAAGACAGGGGGACTGAAGCTTTCTTT; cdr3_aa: CASSQDRGTEAFF
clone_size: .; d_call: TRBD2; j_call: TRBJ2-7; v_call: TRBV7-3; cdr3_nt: TGTGCCAGCAGCTCAGCCGGGACTAGCGGTACAGAGCAGTACTTC; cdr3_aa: CASSSAGTSGTEQYF
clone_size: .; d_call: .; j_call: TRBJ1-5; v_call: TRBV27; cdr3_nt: TGTGCCAGCAGTTTATCGAACCAGGGGCATCAGCCCCAGCATTTT; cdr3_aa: CASSLSNQGHQPQHF
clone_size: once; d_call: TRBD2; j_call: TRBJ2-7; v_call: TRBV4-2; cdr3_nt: TGTGCCAGCAGCCAAGAAGGACTAGCGGGAGAAAGGTACTTC; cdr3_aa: CASSQEGLAGERYF
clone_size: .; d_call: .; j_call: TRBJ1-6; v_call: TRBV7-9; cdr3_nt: TGTGCCAGCAGCATTCGGACGGAGGCCCTTTCACCCCTCCACTTT; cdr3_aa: CASSIRTEALSPLHF
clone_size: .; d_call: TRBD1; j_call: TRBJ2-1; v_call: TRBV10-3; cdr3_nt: TGTGCCATCAGTGAATACCAGCGAGGAACCGGGACAGGGCTAAATGAGCAGTTCTTC; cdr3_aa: CAISEYQRGTGTGLNEQFF
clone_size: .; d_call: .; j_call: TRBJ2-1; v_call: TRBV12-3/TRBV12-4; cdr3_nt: TGTGCCAGCAGTTTTTCCAGAAACAATGAGCAGTTCTTC; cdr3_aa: CASSFSRNNEQFF
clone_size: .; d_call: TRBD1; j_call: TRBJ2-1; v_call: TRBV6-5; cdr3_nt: TGTGCCAGCAGGGGGACAGTAAACTCCTACAATGAGCAGTTCTTC; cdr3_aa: CASRGTVNSYNEQFF
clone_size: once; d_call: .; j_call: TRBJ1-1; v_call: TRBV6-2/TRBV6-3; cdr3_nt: TGTGCCAGCAGTCTTTACAGGGCGGACACTGAAGCTTTCTTT; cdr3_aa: CASSLYRADTEAFF
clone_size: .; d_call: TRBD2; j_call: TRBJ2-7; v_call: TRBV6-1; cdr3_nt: TGTGCCAGCAGTGAAGCCAGTTCCCGGGAGGGCCCCCACTACGAGCAGTACTTC; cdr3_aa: CASSEASSREGPHYEQYF
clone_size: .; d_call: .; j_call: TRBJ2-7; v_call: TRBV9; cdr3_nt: TGTGCCAGCAGCGTAGTGGACACCCCTCGCGAGCAGTACTTC; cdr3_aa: CASSVVDTPREQYF
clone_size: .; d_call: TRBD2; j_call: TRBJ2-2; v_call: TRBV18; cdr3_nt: TGTGCCAGCAAATGGACTAGCGGGAGTGTGAGCACCGGGGAGCTGTTTTTT; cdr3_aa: CASKWTSGSVSTGELFF
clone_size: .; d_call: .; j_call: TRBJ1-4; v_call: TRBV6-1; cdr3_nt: TGTGCCAGCAGTGAAAGGCTGGGCTCTAATGAAAAACTGTTTTTT; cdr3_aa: CASSERLGSNEKLFF
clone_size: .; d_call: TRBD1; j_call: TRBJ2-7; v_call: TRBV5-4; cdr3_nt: TGTGCCAGCAGCTTTCGTACAGGGGGCTCCTACGAGCAGTACTTC; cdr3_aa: CASSFRTGGSYEQYF
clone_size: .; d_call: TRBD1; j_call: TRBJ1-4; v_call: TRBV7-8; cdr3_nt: TGTGCCAGCAGCCTGGGGACAGCCTATGAAAAACTGTTTTTT; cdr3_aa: CASSLGTAYEKLFF
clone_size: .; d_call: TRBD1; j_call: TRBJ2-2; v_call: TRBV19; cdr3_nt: TGTGCCAGTAGTATCCGGACAGGGGACACCGGGGAGCTGTTTTTT; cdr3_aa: CASSIRTGDTGELFF
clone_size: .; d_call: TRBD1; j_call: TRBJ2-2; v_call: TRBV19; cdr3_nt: TGTGCCAGTAGTATCATTTGGAGACAGGGCTACACCGGGGAGCTGTTTTTT; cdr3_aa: CASSIIWRQGYTGELFF
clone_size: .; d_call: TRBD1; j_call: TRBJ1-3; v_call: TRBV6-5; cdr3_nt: TGTGCCAGCAGCGGACAGGGGGCTGGAAACACCATATATTTT; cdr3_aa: CASSGQGAGNTIYF
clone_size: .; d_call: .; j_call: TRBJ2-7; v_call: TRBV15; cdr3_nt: TGTGCCACCAGCAGACCGGACAGCCCTCCCTACGAGCAGTACTTC; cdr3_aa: CATSRPDSPPYEQYF
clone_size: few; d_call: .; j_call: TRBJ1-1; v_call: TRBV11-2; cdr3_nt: TGTGCCAGCAGCGTACTAGGTGGGGAAGCTTTCTTT; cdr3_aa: CASSVLGGEAFF
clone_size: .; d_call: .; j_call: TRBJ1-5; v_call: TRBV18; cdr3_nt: TGTGCCAGCTCACCGGACAGTTGGCTCAATCAGCCCCAGCATTTT; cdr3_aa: CASSPDSWLNQPQHF
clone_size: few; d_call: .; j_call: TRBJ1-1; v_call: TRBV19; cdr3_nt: TGTGCCAGTAGCACGAGGAGCGTCGAGGACACTGAAGCTTTCTTT; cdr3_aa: CASSTRSVEDTEAFF
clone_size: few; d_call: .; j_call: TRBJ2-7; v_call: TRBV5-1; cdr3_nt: TGCGCCAGCAGCTTGGAGTCCGCAAAGGCGGGTTACGAGCAGTACTTC; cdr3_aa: CASSLESAKAGYEQYF
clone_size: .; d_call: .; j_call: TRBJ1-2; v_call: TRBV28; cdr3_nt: TGTGCCAGCAGTCCCACCACAGGGTTTTATGGCTACACCTTC; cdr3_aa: CASSPTTGFYGYTF
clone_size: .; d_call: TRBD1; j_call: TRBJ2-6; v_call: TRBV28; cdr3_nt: TGTGCCAGCAGTTTAACAGGGGAGATCTCTGGGGCCAACGTCCTGACTTTC; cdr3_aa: CASSLTGEISGANVLTF
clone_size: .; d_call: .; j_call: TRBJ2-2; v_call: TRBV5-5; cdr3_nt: TGTGCCAGCAGCTTGGTCCCCGGGACGAACACCGGGGAGCTGTTTTTT; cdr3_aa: CASSLVPGTNTGELFF
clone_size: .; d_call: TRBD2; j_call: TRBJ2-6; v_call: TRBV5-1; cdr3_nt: TGCGCCAGCAACGCTGGGGGGGCTGGGGCCAACGTCCTGACTTTC; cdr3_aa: CASNAGGAGANVLTF
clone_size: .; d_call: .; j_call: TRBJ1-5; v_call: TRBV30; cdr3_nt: TGTGCCTGGAGGGGGGGTATCAATCAGCCCCAGCATTTT; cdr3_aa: CAWRGGINQPQHF